These 17 T cell receptor beta chains share one sample of origin, sequenced in a study of T cell responses to AZD1222 COVID-19 vaccine. Produced via immunoSEQ multiplex PCR; TCRdb's table is partial and in-frame only. This sample has around 100,000 clones, with around 90% found just once. The sample was peripheral blood, taken 28 days after the second AZD1222 dose. These receptors were obtained from an adult who received the AZD1222 COVID-19 vaccine.

The chain is built from TRBV15 and TRBJ2-1; TRBD2 might be the D (6 bases). The CDR3 is 14 residues long. Trimming stripped 2 bases from V and 6 bases from J, with 11 bases between. In germline, CDR1 is LNHNV, CDR2 YYDKDF (reference sequence). CDR3 amino acids: CATSRYREFNEQFF. Here the CDR3 DNA reads TGTGCCACCAGCAGATATCGGGAGTTCAATGAGCAGTTCTTC.

This chain uses TRBV7-3 with TRBJ2-6; D is unresolved. Germline V gives CDR1 SGHTA, CDR2 FQGTGA. V was shortened by 0 bases and J by 0 bases, with 9 bases between the two germline ends. The CDR3 sequence is 17 residues long. CDR3 protein: CASSLTAPGSGANVLTF. The CDR3 region has the DNA TGTGCCAGCAGCTTAACGGCCCCTGGCTCTGGGGCCAACGTCCTGACTTTC.

V and J are TRBV27 and TRBJ2-3; TRBD1 agrees at 9 bases. Germline V lookup: CDR1 MNHEY, CDR2 SMNVEV (reference sequence). J lost 0 bases, V lost 5 bases, and 6 bases had no gene match. The length of the CDR3 is 16 residues. This CDR3 is CASSQRTGESTDTQYF. CDR3 nucleotides: TGTGCCAGCAGTCAAAGGACAGGGGAAAGCACAGATACGCAGTATTTT.

The chain joins TRBV6-5 to TRBJ2-1; 9 bases align to TRBD1. Germline-derived CDR1 and CDR2 are MNHEY and SVGAGI. This CDR3 has 15 residues. The V segment lost 5 bases and the J segment 3 bases; nucleotides outside the gene matches: 5. CDR3 amino acids: CASSTTGGGYNEQFF. As DNA, the CDR3 is TGTGCCAGCAGTACAACAGGGGGCGGCTACAATGAGCAGTTCTTC.

The CDR3 is CASSQVRGGTEAFF. The CDR3 region has the DNA TGCGCCAGCAGCCAAGTTCGAGGGGGAACTGAAGCTTTCTTT. The gene calls are TRBV4-3 and TRBJ1-1; D possibly corresponds to TRBD1 (6 bases). The germline gives CDR1 LGHNA, CDR2 YSLEER. This CDR3 comprises 14 residues. Deletions cut 1 base from V and 5 bases from J, with 11 bases between.

The CDR3 reads CASSPGRGRKTVDTEAFF. The CDR3, as DNA: TGTGCCAGCAGTCCAGGCAGGGGGCGAAAAACGGTTGACACTGAAGCTTTCTTT. This chain links TRBV28 with TRBJ1-1; the match to TRBD1 covers 8 bases. Trimming cost V 5 bases and J 3 bases; bases outside gene matches: 17. Per germline, CDR1 MDHEN and CDR2 SYDVKM. The CDR3 sequence is 18 residues long.

The chain joins TRBV27 to TRBJ2-1; D unresolved. The CDR3 has 12 amino acids. Trimming cost V 4 bases and J 8 bases, with 9 bases left between them. CDR1 is MNHEY, CDR2 SMNVEV, per germline (reference sequence). The CDR3 coding sequence is TGTGCCAGCAGTTCTTTCGAGGATGAGCAGTTCTTC. Translating gives CASSSFEDEQFF.

J is TRBJ1-6 and V is TRBV9; D is uncertain. The germline V gene encodes CDR1 SGDLS and CDR2 YYNGEE. The CDR3 totals 14 residues. Trimming took off 4 bases at V and 9 bases at J, with 14 bases between the two ends. The CDR3 spells CASSPGGEGSPLHF. The CDR3 nucleotides are TGTGCCAGCAGCCCAGGAGGAGAGGGTTCACCCCTCCACTTT.

The genes are TRBV19 and TRBJ2-7, with 7 positions matching TRBD2. Trimming took 5 bases from V and 3 from J; bases not matched to a gene: 4. Germline values: CDR1 LNHDA, CDR2 SQIVND (reference sequence). CDR3 length: 13 amino acids. This chain's CDR3 is CASSPGLGYEQYF. As DNA, the CDR3 is TGTGCCAGTAGTCCCGGACTAGGCTACGAGCAGTACTTC. Drawing the rest from reference TRBV19 and TRBJ2-7, the complete variable domain is DGGITQSPKYLFRKEGQNVTLSCEQNLNHDAMYWYRQDPGQGLRLIYYSQIVNDFQKGDIAEGYSVSREKKESFPLTVTSAQKNPTAFYLCASSPGLGYEQYFGPGTRLTVT.

This chain links TRBV28 with TRBJ2-7, with D possibly being TRBD1 (5 bases). Germline lookup yields CDR1 MDHEN and CDR2 SYDVKM. There are 12 residues in the CDR3. Deletions cut 9 bases from V and 11 bases from J, with 20 bases between. The CDR3 loop reads CASSIPTASEYF. The CDR3 DNA reads TGTGCCAGTTCCATACCGACAGCTTCGGAGTACTTC.

V gene TRBV7-3 combines with J gene TRBJ1-2; perhaps TRBD1 as D (6 bases). The CDR3 is 15 amino acids. Germline assignment: CDR1 SGHTA and CDR2 FQGTGA. V lost 5 bases to trimming and J lost 3 bases, with 16 bases between them. The CDR3 spells CASSPTGRLDYGYTF. The CDR3 bases are TGTGCCAGCAGCCCCACAGGGCGGTTAGACTATGGCTACACCTTC.

V usage is TRBV27 and J usage is TRBJ1-4; tentatively, D is TRBD1 (6 bases). The CDR3 extends over 14 amino acids. Germline V lookup: CDR1 MNHEY, CDR2 SMNVEV (reference sequence). V lost 6 bases and J lost 2, with 10 bases in between. CDR3 protein: CASSPGVTNEKLFF. CDR3 nucleotide sequence: TGTGCCAGCAGCCCAGGGGTCACTAATGAAAAACTGTTTTTT. Filled out from reference TRBV27 and TRBJ1-4, the complete variable domain reads EAQVTQNPRYLITVTGKKLTVTCSQNMNHEYMSWYRQDPGLGLRQIYYSMNVEVTDKGDVPEGYKVSRKEKRNFPLILESPSPNQTSLYFCASSPGVTNEKLFFGSGTQLSVL.

The gene calls are TRBV15 and TRBJ2-2; perhaps TRBD1 as D (6 bases). Trimming stripped 7 bases from V and 6 bases from J, with 15 bases between. The length of the CDR3 is 14 residues. From germline, CDR1 is LNHNV and CDR2 YYDKDF (reference sequence). DNA for the CDR3: TGTGCCACCAAGTGGACAGCAGCCCCCGGGGAGCTGTTTTTT. As protein: CATKWTAAPGELFF.

The V and J genes are TRBV2 and TRBJ1-2, with 8 bases lining up with TRBD1. The CDR3 contains 16 residues. V lost 3 bases and J lost 6; bases outside the gene matches: 12. Germline assignment: CDR1 SNHLY and CDR2 FYNNEI. CDR3 DNA: TGTGCCAGCAGTGACCAGGGGGCTCTGGCGTTCAATGGCTACACCTTC. The encoded protein is CASSDQGALAFNGYTF. The full variable domain, rest sourced from reference TRBV2 and TRBJ1-2, is EPEVTQTPSHQVTQMGQEVILRCVPISNHLYFYWYRQILGQKVEFLVSFYNNEISEKSEIFDDQFSVERPDGSNFTLKIRSTKLEDSAMYFCASSDQGALAFNGYTFGSGTRLTVV.

The chain is built from TRBV28 and TRBJ2-7, with 10 bases matching TRBD1. The ends lost 6 bases at V and 6 bases at J; junction bases unmatched: 8. The V gene's germline CDR1 is MDHEN and CDR2 SYDVKM. The length of the CDR3 is 14 residues. CDR3 residues: CASRAQGQGSEQYF. CDR3 sequence (DNA): TGTGCCAGCAGGGCCCAGGGACAGGGGTCCGAGCAGTACTTC.

This clone was picked up one time. CDR3 DNA sequence: TGTGCCAGCAGCCAATGGGGCGGCGACTCTGGAAACACCATATATTTT. Translating it yields CASSQWGGDSGNTIYF. This sequence joins TRBV3-1 (or the pseudogene TRBV3-2) and TRBJ1-3; possible D gene TRBD1, 5 bases. The CDR3 length is 16 residues. Germline values: CDR1 LGHDT, CDR2 YNNKEL (reference sequence). Trimming took 2 bases from V and 0 from J, leaving 11 bases between them.

This clone was counted only a few times. V gene TRBV7-9 combines with J gene TRBJ2-2, with 7 bases that match TRBD2. Trimming cost V 4 bases and J 5 bases; bases outside gene matches: 10. Germline CDR1 is SEHNR and CDR2 is FQNEAQ (reference sequence). There are 16 residues in the CDR3. For the CDR3, the DNA is TGTGCCAGCAGCTATCTGGCGGGAGTGGAAACCGGGGAGCTGTTTTTT. Protein product: CASSYLAGVETGELFF.